This paragraph reports one T cell receptor beta chain. Original analysis: Counts of nucleated cells, estimated from reference gene primer amplification, were obtained. TCRdb's copy holds only in-frame clones and misses some; the assay was immunoSEQ multiplex PCR. V and J calls and clone size are as listed in that table; D and trimming were resolved from the DNA. The repertoire holds approximately 45,000 clones, with approximately 80% as singletons. The data belong to a study of blood T cell repertoires in COVID-19. Study as a whole: Nucleic acid was either cDNA or gDNA, and it came from T cells, B-cell-depleted T cells, or PBMCs.

V lost 2 bases and J 5 bases, leaving 7 bases between the germline ends. The CDR3 consists of 13 residues. Germline loops: CDR1 KGHSH, CDR2 LQKENI. The chain uses TRBV18 and TRBJ2-1; possibly TRBD1 for D (5 bases). Specimen: peripheral blood. The receptor was derived from an older man with acute or convalescent COVID-19. The DNA of the CDR3 is TGTGCCAGCTCACCAATGACAGACAATGAGCAGTTCTTC. This gives the protein CASSPMTDNEQFF.